Listed below are T cell receptor beta chains from one sample, sequenced in a study of blood T cell repertoires in COVID-19. This table comes from immunoSEQ multiplex PCR, and its TCRdb copy is limited to in-frame clones, with some not included. The sample has around 190,000 clones; approximately 86% are singletons. Sequencing input: peripheral blood. The receptors stem from a man aged 45-65 years with active or convalescent COVID-19. Each CDR3 is given with its conserved first and last residue. The D gene is left open where the match is weak. Part of the rows lack a size; the others show once, few, many or a class for expanded clones.

DNA: TGTGCCAGCAGATTCAGAACCGAGCAGTACTTC; CDR3: CASRFRTEQYF; D: -; V: TRBV9; size: few; J: TRBJ2-7
DNA: TGTGCCAGCAGCCTCCAGGGGGCGGGTGAAAAACTGTTTTTT; CDR3: CASSLQGAGEKLFF; D: TRBD1; V: TRBV7-2; size: -; J: TRBJ1-4
DNA: TGTGCCAGCGGGACAGGGAACACTGAAGCTTTCTTT; CDR3: CASGTGNTEAFF; D: TRBD1; V: TRBV28; size: -; J: TRBJ1-1
DNA: TGTGCCAGCAGCTTGGCAGGGGTTGGAAACACCATATATTTT; CDR3: CASSLAGVGNTIYF; D: -; V: TRBV5-5; size: -; J: TRBJ1-3
DNA: TGTGCCAGCAGTCTTAACAGTAAGAATAATGAAAAACTGTTTTTT; CDR3: CASSLNSKNNEKLFF; D: -; V: TRBV28; size: -; J: TRBJ1-4
DNA: TGTGCCAGCAGCCAGGCGCCGCGGTTAAACGAGCAGTACTTC; CDR3: CASSQAPRLNEQYF; D: -; V: TRBV4-2; size: -; J: TRBJ2-7
DNA: TGTGCCTGGAGTGTAGTGAGCGGGGGGGCCGGTTGGGAGACCCAGTACTTC; CDR3: CAWSVVSGGAGWETQYF; D: TRBD2; V: TRBV30; size: -; J: TRBJ2-5
DNA: TGTGCCAGCAGTGAAACCGGGACTGTCCCCTACGAGCAGTACTTC; CDR3: CASSETGTVPYEQYF; D: -; V: TRBV6-1; size: -; J: TRBJ2-7
DNA: TGCGCCAGCAGCATGGCCCAGGACTACAATGAGCAGTTCTTC; CDR3: CASSMAQDYNEQFF; D: -; V: TRBV5-1; size: -; J: TRBJ2-1
DNA: TGTGCCAGCAGCCCGGGACAGGCCTATGGCTACACCTTC; CDR3: CASSPGQAYGYTF; D: TRBD1; V: TRBV7-9; size: once; J: TRBJ1-2
DNA: TGTGCCAGCAGCTTAGTCGGAGGGCTTCGAGAGACCCAGTACTTC; CDR3: CASSLVGGLRETQYF; D: -; V: TRBV7-7; size: -; J: TRBJ2-5
DNA: TGTGCCAGCAGTCTACTGGATACGCAGTATTTT; CDR3: CASSLLDTQYF; D: -; V: TRBV6-5; size: once; J: TRBJ2-3
DNA: TGCGCCAGCAGCTTACAGGGGGCAGGCAATCAGCCCCAGCATTTT; CDR3: CASSLQGAGNQPQHF; D: TRBD1; V: TRBV5-1; size: -; J: TRBJ1-5
DNA: TGTGCCAGCAGCTTAACCTCACAGATACCGGCAGAGACCCAGTACTTC; CDR3: CASSLTSQIPAETQYF; D: -; V: TRBV7-3; size: -; J: TRBJ2-5
DNA: TGTGCCAGCAGTCTTAGGCGGGCGTCCTACAATGAGCAGTTCTTC; CDR3: CASSLRRASYNEQFF; D: -; V: TRBV2; size: -; J: TRBJ2-1
DNA: TGTGCCAGTAGTATAGTAAGCGGAAGCTACGAGCAGTACTTC; CDR3: CASSIVSGSYEQYF; D: -; V: TRBV19; size: -; J: TRBJ2-7
DNA: TGTGCCAGCAGTGTGGGGGGGCTGGGGACTGAAGCTTTCTTT; CDR3: CASSVGGLGTEAFF; D: -; V: TRBV2; size: -; J: TRBJ1-1
DNA: TGTGCCAGCAGTCCACTAAGGACTGAAGCTTTCTTT; CDR3: CASSPLRTEAFF; D: -; V: TRBV28; size: -; J: TRBJ1-1
DNA: TGTGCCAGCAAACTAGCGGGAGGGCCTTATGAGCAGTTCTTC; CDR3: CASKLAGGPYEQFF; D: TRBD2; V: TRBV6-5; size: -; J: TRBJ2-1
DNA: TGTGCCAGCAGTTCGAGGTATCAGCCCCAGCATTTT; CDR3: CASSSRYQPQHF; D: -; V: TRBV6-5; size: -; J: TRBJ1-5